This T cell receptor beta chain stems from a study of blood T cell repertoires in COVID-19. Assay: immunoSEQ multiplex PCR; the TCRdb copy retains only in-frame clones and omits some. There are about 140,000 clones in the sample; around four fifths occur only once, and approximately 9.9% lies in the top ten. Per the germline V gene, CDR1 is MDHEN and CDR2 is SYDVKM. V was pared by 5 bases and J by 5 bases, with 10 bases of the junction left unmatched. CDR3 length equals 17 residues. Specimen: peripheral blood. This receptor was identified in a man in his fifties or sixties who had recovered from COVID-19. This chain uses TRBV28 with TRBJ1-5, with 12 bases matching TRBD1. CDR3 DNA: TGTGCCAGCAGTCCAATAATCGGGACAGGGGGCTATCAGCCCCAGCATTTT. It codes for CASSPIIGTGGYQPQHF.